This entry lists 7 T cell receptor beta chains sequenced from one sample in a study of beta chain features in type 1 diabetes. Reverse transcribing all isolated RNA meant expressed TCRB transcripts were sequenced. The data were produced by immunoSEQ multiplex PCR, yet TCRdb's version contains in-frame clones alone and is incomplete. The sample includes 860,000 or so clones, 15% to 20% of them seen just once. Material for sequencing was naive CD4+ T cells from blood. These receptors were obtained from a woman younger than 35 in good health.

A few counts support this clone. V gene TRBV29-1 combines with J gene TRBJ1-5, with 8 nucleotides matching TRBD1. V gave up 6 bases and J gave up 7 bases; unmatched junction bases: 11. The CDR3 is 14 amino acids. Germline values: CDR1 SQVTM, CDR2 ANQGSEA. The CDR3 sequence: CSVVSGQGGQPQHF. CDR3 DNA: TGCAGCGTAGTCTCCGGACAGGGCGGACAGCCCCAGCATTTT. Filled out from reference TRBV29-1 and TRBJ1-5, the complete variable domain reads SAVISQKPSRDICQRGTSLTIQCQVDSQVTMMFWYRQQPGQSLTLIATANQGSEATYESGFVIDKFPISRPNLTFSTLTVSNMSPEDSSIYLCSVVSGQGGQPQHFGDGTRLSIL.

This sequence joins TRBV4-3 and TRBJ1-1, with TRBD1 as a possible D gene (5 bases). CDR3 length: 13 residues. V gave up 1 base and J gave up 7 bases, with 10 bases separating them. The V gene's germline CDR1 is LGHNA and CDR2 YSLEER. CDR3 sequence reads: CASSQAAGGEAFF. CDR3 bases: TGCGCCAGCAGCCAAGCCGCCGGGGGTGAAGCTTTCTTT.

There are a few counts of this clone. This chain links TRBV7-9 with TRBJ2-1; D is unclear. V was pared by 1 base and J by 8 bases, with 6 bases between. The CDR3 covers 12 residues. The germline V gene has CDR1 SEHNR and CDR2 FQNEAQ (reference sequence). The CDR3 loop is CASSLEIHEQFF. CDR3 in DNA: TGTGCCAGCAGCTTAGAAATCCATGAGCAGTTCTTC. Using reference TRBV7-9 and TRBJ2-1 for the parts outside the CDR3, the full variable domain is DTGVSQNPRHKITKRGQNVTFRCDPISEHNRLYWYRQTLGQGPEFLTYFQNEAQLEKSRLLSDRFSAERPKGSFSTLEIQRTEQGDSAMYLCASSLEIHEQFFGPGTRLTVL.

V and J are TRBV7-2 and TRBJ2-3; 10 nucleotides line up with TRBD1. V trimming: 1 base; J trimming: 7 bases; junction bases outside the gene matches: 8. The CDR3 consists of 16 residues. Germline CDR1 reads SGHTA; CDR2 reads FQGNSA. In DNA, the CDR3 is TGTGCCAGCAGCTTAGTTGGGACAGGGGTGTTCTATACGCAGTATTTT. Protein: CASSLVGTGVFYTQYF.

This clone appeared a few times. V and J are TRBV7-2 and TRBJ2-7, with TRBD2 as a possible D gene (6 bases). The CDR3 extends over 15 amino acids. Germline loops: CDR1 SGHTA, CDR2 FQGNSA. Trimming stripped 4 bases from V and 3 bases from J, with 16 bases between. The DNA of the CDR3 is TGTGCCAGCAGCTCTAAGGAGGGGAGAGGCTACGAGCAGTACTTC. The encoded protein is CASSSKEGRGYEQYF.

In its sample, this clone was seen a few times. CDR3 coding DNA: TGTGCCAGCAGCTTTGGACAGGGGACTGGCTACACCTTC. Protein: CASSFGQGTGYTF. V gene TRBV7-2 combines with J gene TRBJ1-2, with 9 bases aligning to TRBD1. The CDR3 has 13 residues. Germline trimming cut 3 bases from V and 7 bases from J; bases unmatched to any gene: 3. Germline CDR1 reads SGHTA; CDR2 reads FQGNSA.

V gene TRBV19 combines with J gene TRBJ2-1; perhaps TRBD2 as D (6 bases). V was pared by 10 bases and J by 3 bases, with 22 bases between. Germline loops: CDR1 LNHDA, CDR2 SQIVND (reference sequence). This CDR3 spans 16 amino acids. CDR3 in DNA: TGTGCCATTTTTAACTCCAGGACTACGGGCTACAATGAGCAGTTCTTC. Its translation is CAIFNSRTTGYNEQFF.